These 17 T cell receptor beta chains came from one sample sequenced in a study of T cells after yellow fever vaccination. One entry per CDR3 protein, called by TCRdb with MiXCR from the 5' RACE reads. This sample has some 250,000 distinct CDR3 sequences, with 3.6% found just once. The input for sequencing was PBMCs, taken 15 days after the yellow fever booster vaccination. These receptors were taken from a man aged 18 to 29 who received the YFV17D yellow fever vaccine.

The chain combines TRBV20-1 with TRBJ1-3; D is unclear. Trimming pared 3 bases from V and 0 bases from J, leaving 9 bases between. Germline CDR1 and CDR2: DFQATT and SNEGSKA (reference sequence). The CDR3 is made up of 14 amino acids. This CDR3 is CSASGLNSGNTIYF. The CDR3 DNA reads TGCAGTGCTAGTGGACTGAACTCTGGAAACACCATATATTTT.

This clonotype was counted at least ten times. The chain is built from TRBV6-6 and TRBJ2-7, with a possible D match to TRBD2 (7 bases). The V end was cut by 0 bases, the J end by 5 bases, with 17 bases between. CDR1 and CDR2 from the germline V gene are MNHNY and SVGAGI (reference sequence). The CDR3 contains 16 residues. CDR3 coding DNA: TGTGCCAGCAGTTACTCGGCCCGGGGGGCTAAGAACGAGCAGTACTTC. Encoded protein: CASSYSARGAKNEQYF.

This clonotype was found many times. This chain uses TRBV4-2 with TRBJ1-2, with TRBD1 identical over 7 bases. Germline CDR1 reads LGHNA; CDR2 reads YNFKEQ. The CDR3 has 15 residues. Germline trimming cut 1 base from V and 6 bases from J; bases unmatched to any gene: 8. In DNA, the CDR3 is TGTGCCAGCAGCCAAGTATCGGAGGGGGCCGATGGCTACACCTTC. Translation: CASSQVSEGADGYTF.

This clonotype was seen ten or more times. V gene TRBV7-8 combines with J gene TRBJ2-3; 7 nucleotides match TRBD2. The V gene's germline CDR1 is SGHVS and CDR2 FQNEAQ. V dropped 0 bases and J dropped 0; count of bases not matched to a gene: 3. This CDR3 is built from 16 residues. The CDR3 spells CASSLAPGGSTDTQYF. For the CDR3, the DNA is TGTGCCAGCAGCTTAGCGCCGGGGGGAAGCACAGATACGCAGTATTTT.

This clonotype was seen repeatedly, ten times or more. The chain couples TRBV5-1 to TRBJ2-7; TRBD1 is a possible D gene (5 bases). CDR1 is SGHRS, CDR2 YFSETQ, per germline. CDR3 length equals 14 residues. V lost 1 base, J lost 5 bases, and 13 bases lay in between. The CDR3 reads CASSLSGLSHEQYF. CDR3 nucleotide sequence: TGCGCCAGCAGCTTGTCAGGGTTAAGCCACGAGCAGTACTTC.

This clonotype was found many times. The V and J genes are TRBV5-5 and TRBJ2-3; D is perhaps TRBD1 or TRBD2 (5 bases each). The V end lost 0 bases, the J end lost 5 bases, and 13 bases lay between the germline ends. From germline, CDR1 is SGHKS and CDR2 YYEKEE (reference sequence). This CDR3 has 15 amino acids. The CDR3 here is CASSLGGTAGDTQYF. CDR3 DNA sequence: TGTGCCAGCAGCTTGGGGGGGACCGCGGGAGATACGCAGTATTTT.

Ten or more counts support this clonotype. This rearrangement joins TRBV27 to TRBJ1-2; D ambiguous. V was pared by 8 bases and J by 7 bases, with 14 bases between. This CDR3 spans 12 amino acids. Looked up from germline, CDR1 is MNHEY and CDR2 is SMNVEV (reference sequence). The CDR3 sequence is CASGYLSGGYTF. The CDR3 DNA reads TGTGCCAGCGGTTACCTCAGCGGTGGCTACACCTTC.

This clonotype showed up many times. The chain joins TRBV20-1 to TRBJ2-3; 9 nucleotides line up with TRBD1. This CDR3 contains 15 residues. Losses at the gene ends were 6 bases for V and 4 bases for J; bases not matched to a gene: 11. Germline lookup yields CDR1 DFQATT and CDR2 SNEGSKA (reference sequence). The CDR3 is CSAHSGTGRSDTQYF. The DNA for the CDR3 is TGCAGTGCCCACTCCGGGACAGGGCGTTCAGATACGCAGTATTTT.

In this sample, this clonotype turned up many times. This chain connects TRBV6-5 to TRBJ2-2; D is perhaps TRBD1 (6 bases). The CDR3 is 17 amino acids. The germline gives CDR1 MNHEY, CDR2 SVGAGI. V was cut by 6 bases and J by 0 bases, with 17 bases left in between. CDR3 residues: CASSWSGTPTNTGELFF. DNA of the CDR3: TGTGCCAGCAGCTGGTCGGGGACACCGACGAACACCGGGGAGCTGTTTTTT.

This clonotype was counted ten times or more. The rearrangement links TRBV7-8 to TRBJ1-5, with D unclear. The CDR3 loop spans 14 amino acids. Looked up from germline, CDR1 is SGHVS and CDR2 is FQNEAQ. V shed 1 base and J shed 4 bases, with 8 bases lying between them. The DNA for the CDR3 is TGTGCCAGCAGCTTAGGCAGCCGTAATCAGCCCCAGCATTTT. It codes for CASSLGSRNQPQHF.

This clonotype was picked up many times. V is TRBV10-3 and J is TRBJ1-2, with 7 bases that match TRBD1. After removal of 6 bases from V and 4 bases from J, the junction contained 11 bases not matched to a gene. The length of the CDR3 is 15 residues. In germline, CDR1 is ENHRY, CDR2 SYGVKD. CDR3 nucleotides: TGTGCCATCAGATCCTCTAAAGGGGGCGTCTATGGCTACACCTTC. Protein sequence: CAIRSSKGGVYGYTF.

This clonotype was recorded at least ten times. The V call is TRBV4-2, the J call TRBJ1-5; TRBD1 is a possible D gene (6 bases). CDR1 is LGHNA and CDR2 is YNFKEQ in the germline V gene. The CDR3 length is 17 residues. V was shortened by 3 bases and J by 6 bases, with 21 bases between the two germline ends. CDR3 protein: CASSHNMKGGPGQPQHF. The CDR3 DNA is TGTGCCAGCAGCCATAACATGAAGGGGGGGCCGGGTCAGCCCCAGCATTTT.

In this sample, this clonotype turned up a few times. This chain's CDR3 is CASSPPSKGNTEAFF. DNA of the CDR3: TGTGCCAGCTCACCACCGTCCAAGGGGAACACTGAAGCTTTCTTT. The chain carries TRBV18 and TRBJ1-1; D unresolved. Germline CDR1 KGHSH, CDR2 LQKENI. V dropped 0 bases and J dropped 1 base, with 9 bases sitting between them. The CDR3 spans 15 residues. Using reference TRBV18 and TRBJ1-1 for the parts outside the CDR3, the full variable domain is NAGVMQNPRHLVRRRGQEARLRCSPMKGHSHVYWYRQLPEEGLKFMVYLQKENIIDESGMPKERFSAEFPKEGPSILRIQQVVRGDSAAYFCASSPPSKGNTEAFFGQGTRLTVV.

This clonotype has a count of ten or more. The chain is built from TRBV12-3 or TRBV12-4 and TRBJ1-5; TRBD1 matches at 9 bases. The CDR3 runs to 18 residues. After removal of 6 bases from V and 2 bases from J, the junction contained 14 bases not matched to a gene. DNA of the CDR3: TGTGCCAGCAGCCATGTTACAGGGGGCGAATGGGGCAATCAGCCCCAGCATTTT. Encoded protein: CASSHVTGGEWGNQPQHF.

This clonotype has a count of ten or more. The rearrangement uses TRBV27 and TRBJ1-1; D unresolved. This CDR3 comprises 15 residues. Germline-derived CDR1 and CDR2 are MNHEY and SMNVEV (reference sequence). V was shortened by 2 bases and J by 0 bases, with 10 bases between the two germline ends. The CDR3 region has the DNA TGTGCCAGCAGTTTACTCGGGCTATTGAACACTGAAGCTTTCTTT. It translates to CASSLLGLLNTEAFF.

This clonotype was counted many times. The chain carries TRBV29-1 and TRBJ1-5; D is uncertain. CDR1 SQVTM and CDR2 ANQGSEA come from the germline V gene. V was cut by 4 bases and J by 4 bases, with 8 bases left in between. The CDR3 covers 12 residues. CDR3 sequence (DNA): TGCAGCGTTGCGGGCCGTAATCAGCCCCAGCATTTT. Its translation: CSVAGRNQPQHF.

Ten or more counts support this clonotype. The rearrangement joins TRBV6-2 or TRBV6-3 to TRBJ1-2, with 8 bases that match TRBD1. Germline trimming cut 2 bases from V and 6 bases from J; bases unmatched to any gene: 5. Germline V lookup: CDR1 MNHEY, CDR2 SVGEGT. This CDR3 has 14 amino acids. CDR3 in DNA: TGTGCCAGCAGTTACCTGGACAGGGTGGATGGCTACACCTTC. The encoded protein is CASSYLDRVDGYTF.